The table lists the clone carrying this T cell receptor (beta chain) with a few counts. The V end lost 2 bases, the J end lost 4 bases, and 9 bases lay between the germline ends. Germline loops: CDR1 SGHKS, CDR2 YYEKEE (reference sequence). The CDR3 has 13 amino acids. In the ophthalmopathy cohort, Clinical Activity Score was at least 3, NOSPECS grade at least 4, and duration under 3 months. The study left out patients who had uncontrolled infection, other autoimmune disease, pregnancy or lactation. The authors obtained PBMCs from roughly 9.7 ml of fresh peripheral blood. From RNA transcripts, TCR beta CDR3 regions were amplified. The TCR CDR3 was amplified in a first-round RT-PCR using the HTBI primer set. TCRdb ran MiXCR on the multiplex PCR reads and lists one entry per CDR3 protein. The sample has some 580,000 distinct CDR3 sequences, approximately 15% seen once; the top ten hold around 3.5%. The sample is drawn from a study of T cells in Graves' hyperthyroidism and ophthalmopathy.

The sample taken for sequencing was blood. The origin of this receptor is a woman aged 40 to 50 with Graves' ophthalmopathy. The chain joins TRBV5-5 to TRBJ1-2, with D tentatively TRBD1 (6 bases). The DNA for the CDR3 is TGTGCCAGCAGCTTCGGGGACACCTATGGCTACACCTTC. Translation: CASSFGDTYGYTF.